This TCR beta chain emerged from a study of T cell repertoires in cytomegalovirus infection. Overall study: CMV infection together with matching HLA type was indicated by public TCR beta signatures.

From the reads, TCRdb called clonotypes with MiXCR, one entry per CDR3 protein. The table has hundreds of thousands of distinct CDR3 sequences, about 9.2% seen once; the top ten hold over 2.5%. Broader study findings: Cumulative public TCR beta family frequency identified CMV carriers with the relevant HLA. Ex vivo, HLA-C-restricted CMV-specific TCR beta clonotypes prevailed over the rest of the response.

Looked up from germline, CDR1 is MNHNS and CDR2 is SASEGT. After removal of 2 bases from V and 0 bases from J, the junction contained 8 bases not matched to a gene. The CDR3 extends over 18 amino acids. This clonotype was detected many times. Its antigen remains unknown. The V and J genes are TRBV6-1 and TRBJ2-2; 8 bases align to TRBD1. The sequence was collected from a human donor in good health (CMV status not recorded). Some clones in this sample may be carry-over from other donors' samples. Material for sequencing was PBMCs. The CDR3 protein is CASSERAGGPTNTGELFF. In DNA form, the CDR3 reads TGTGCCAGCAGTGAACGCGCAGGGGGCCCCACGAACACCGGGGAGCTGTTTTTT.